The next 12 T cell receptor beta chains were all read from a single sample in a study of T cell changes during pregnancy in multiple sclerosis. Sequencing used immunoSEQ multiplex PCR; TCRdb keeps in-frame clones, though not all of them. The sample shows 50,000 to 65,000 clones, approximately 91% of them seen only once. Sequences were derived from peripheral blood, sampled in the first trimester of pregnancy. These receptors came from a female donor with multiple sclerosis, enrolled in a pregnancy study.

J is TRBJ2-1 and V is TRBV19; 9 bases fit TRBD2. The CDR3 runs 16 residues. The V and J ends lost 3 bases and 5 bases, in that order; junction bases with no gene match: 8. In germline, CDR1 is LNHDA, CDR2 SQIVND (reference sequence). CDR3 nucleotide sequence: TGTGCCAGTAGTATTTTCCGGACTAGCGCGGACAATGAGCAGTTCTTC. Protein sequence: CASSIFRTSADNEQFF.

The chain is built from TRBV7-9 and TRBJ2-7, with 10 bases fitting TRBD2. This CDR3 region has 14 residues. Per the germline V gene, CDR1 is SEHNR and CDR2 is FQNEAQ (reference sequence). With 5 bases clipped from V and 2 bases from J, the junction kept 3 bases outside the gene matches. The CDR3 sequence: CASSPGTSAYEQYF. In DNA form, the CDR3 reads TGTGCCAGCAGCCCCGGGACTAGCGCCTACGAGCAGTACTTC.

The V call is TRBV28, the J call TRBJ2-5; 10 nucleotides match TRBD2. Trimming took 5 bases from V and 4 from J; bases not matched to a gene: 10. CDR1 is MDHEN, CDR2 SYDVKM, per germline. The CDR3 is 16 residues long. The chain's CDR3 is CASSPSSGRAVETQYF. In DNA form, the CDR3 reads TGTGCCAGCAGTCCCTCAAGCGGGAGGGCCGTAGAGACCCAGTACTTC.

The gene calls are TRBV4-3 and TRBJ2-7, with 7 bases identical to TRBD2. The CDR3 is 15 residues long. Germline lookup yields CDR1 LGHNA and CDR2 YSLEER. Unmatched junction bases numbered 6, after V lost 1 base and J lost 3 bases. CDR3 sequence (DNA): TGCGCCAGCAGCCAAGGACGGGGGGAGAGCTACGAGCAGTACTTC. This codes for CASSQGRGESYEQYF.

The chain has TRBV5-6 and TRBJ2-1, with 9 bases matching TRBD2. This CDR3 has 17 amino acids. Germline V gives CDR1 SGHDT, CDR2 YYEEEE. With 2 bases clipped from V and 2 bases from J, the junction kept 8 bases outside the gene matches. The CDR3 nucleotides are TGTGCCAGCAGCTTAATCGGGCCTAGCGGGGCCTACAATGAGCAGTTCTTC. This translates into CASSLIGPSGAYNEQFF.

V is TRBV18 and J is TRBJ2-7; D perhaps matches TRBD2 (7 bases). V was cut by 2 bases and J by 4 bases, with 12 bases left in between. This CDR3 region has 14 residues. Germline V gene lookup returns CDR1 KGHSH and CDR2 LQKENI. CDR3 region: CASSPGGGRYEQYF. The CDR3 nucleotides are TGTGCCAGCTCACCAGGGGGGGGCAGGTACGAGCAGTACTTC.

There are a few counts of this clone. V is TRBV7-9 and J is TRBJ1-1; D is unclear. The germline V and J ends were trimmed by 4 bases and 1 base, with 10 bases remaining between them. The CDR3 is made up of 14 amino acids. Germline CDR1 and CDR2: SEHNR and FQNEAQ (reference sequence). Here the CDR3 reads CASSWVRENTEAFF. CDR3 nucleotides: TGTGCCAGCAGCTGGGTCCGGGAGAACACTGAAGCTTTCTTT.

This clone was seen many times. The chain is built from TRBV6-4 and TRBJ2-3; D may be TRBD1 (5 bases). This CDR3 is 15 amino acids long. CDR1 is MRHNA and CDR2 is SNTAGT in the germline V gene. V was clipped by 0 bases and J by 5 bases, with 12 bases between them. The CDR3 loop reads CASSDSVGAIDTQYF. The CDR3, as DNA: TGTGCCAGCAGTGACTCGGTTGGGGCGATAGATACGCAGTATTTT.

The chain is built from TRBV29-1 and TRBJ2-2; possible D gene TRBD1, 6 bases. Looked up from germline, CDR1 is SQVTM and CDR2 is ANQGSEA. The CDR3 is 16 residues long. Trimming pared 6 bases from V and 1 base from J, leaving 18 bases between. The CDR3 protein is CSVSPQGSLNTGELFF. In DNA form, the CDR3 reads TGCAGCGTCTCCCCGCAGGGGTCCCTGAACACCGGGGAGCTGTTTTTT.

The chain joins TRBV18 to TRBJ2-1; 11 bases align to TRBD2. The V and J ends lost 6 bases and 10 bases, in that order; junction bases with no gene match: 11. The CDR3 totals 15 residues. Germline V lookup: CDR1 KGHSH, CDR2 LQKENI. CDR3 coding DNA: TGTGCCAGCTCGACCGGGACTAGCGGACTTGGGGAGCAGTTCTTC. Translating it yields CASSTGTSGLGEQFF.

This clone was picked up a small number of times. The rearrangement links TRBV25-1 to TRBJ1-1; possibly TRBD1 for D (5 bases). CDR1 MGHDK and CDR2 SYGVNS come from the germline V gene. Trimming cost V 2 bases and J 11 bases, with 15 bases left between them. This CDR3 comprises 13 residues. The CDR3 coding sequence is TGTGCCAGCAGTGAAGGGGCGGGGTCTCCGGCTTTCTTT. As protein: CASSEGAGSPAFF.

This sequence joins TRBV10-2 and TRBJ1-2, with D possibly TRBD1 on 6 matching bases. The CDR3 runs to 16 residues. Germline loops: CDR1 WSHSY, CDR2 SAAADI. V dropped 2 bases and J dropped 4 bases, with 17 bases sitting between them. DNA for the CDR3: TGCGCCAGCAGTGAGAGTCTTCAGGGGCAGAGCTATGGCTACACCTTC. It specifies CASSESLQGQSYGYTF.